Sequencing of this T cell receptor beta chain was carried out in a study of CD4+ T cells in melanoma. The J segment lost 10 bases and the V segment lost 0 bases, leaving 12 bases of the junction unmatched. The CDR3 is 15 residues long. Germline-derived CDR1 and CDR2 are SGHKS and YYEKEE (reference sequence). As regards this clone: Antigen specificity is unknown.

Study-wide results and limits: Neoantigen-specific CD4+ T cells in melanoma reportedly had diverse differentiation states. A reported correlation linked neoantigen-specific CD4+ T cells to CD8+, macrophage and B cell function.

Generated by immunoSEQ multiplex PCR, the TCRdb table keeps only in-frame clones and is missing some. The sample records roughly 9,900 clones, roughly two thirds being singletons. V and J are TRBV5-5 and TRBJ1-2; 7 positions match TRBD1. This TCR derives from a human donor with melanoma. Sequenced sample: cells from a culture (not recorded whether cultured in vitro). CDR3 DNA sequence: TGTGCCAGCAGCTTGGCCGACTTGGAGGGACAGACCTACACCTTC. It translates to CASSLADLEGQTYTF. Full variable domain (missing parts from reference TRBV5-5 and TRBJ1-2): DAGVTQSPTHLIKTRGQQVTLRCSPISGHKSVSWYQQVLGQGPQFIFQYYEKEERGRGNFPDRFSARQFPNYSSELNVNALLLGDSALYLCASSLADLEGQTYTFGSGTRLTVV.